This T cell receptor beta chain originates from a study of T cell responses to AZD1222 COVID-19 vaccine. On this clone: Antigen specificity is unknown.

The method was immunoSEQ multiplex PCR; TCRdb's version includes in-frame clones alone and lacks a portion of them. The table has 120,000 to 150,000 clones, approximately 90% seen once. This CDR3 is 15 amino acids long. V lost 6 bases to trimming and J lost 0 bases; unmatched junction nucleotides: 4. In germline, CDR1 is MNHEY, CDR2 SMNVEV (reference sequence). Notes on the study in general: Just a handful of people given AZD1222 tested seropositive at baseline. Repertoires were sampled only after the peak T cell response. The study reported that nearly half of spike-specific TCRs target unmutated variant regions. Spike-specific TCR repertoires showed rising breadth and depth after two AZD1222 doses.

V usage is TRBV27 and J usage is TRBJ2-2; 7 bases are shared with TRBD1. Sample: peripheral blood, taken on day 0 of AZD1222 vaccination. The receptor's source is an adult in good health. The CDR3 DNA sequence: TGTGCCAGCAGGTTGGACAGGACGAACACCGGGGAGCTGTTTTTT. Its protein is CASRLDRTNTGELFF.